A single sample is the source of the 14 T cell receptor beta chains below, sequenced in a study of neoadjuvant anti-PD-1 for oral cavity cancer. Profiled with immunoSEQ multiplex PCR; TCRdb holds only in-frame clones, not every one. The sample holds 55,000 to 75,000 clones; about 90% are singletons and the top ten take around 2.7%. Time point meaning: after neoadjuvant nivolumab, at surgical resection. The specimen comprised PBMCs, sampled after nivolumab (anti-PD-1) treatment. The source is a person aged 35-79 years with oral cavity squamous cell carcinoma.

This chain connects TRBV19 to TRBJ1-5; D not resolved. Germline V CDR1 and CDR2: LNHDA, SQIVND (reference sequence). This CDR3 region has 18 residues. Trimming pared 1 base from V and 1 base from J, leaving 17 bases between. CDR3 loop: CASSIVRTAGVSNQPQHF. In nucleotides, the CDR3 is TGTGCCAGTAGTATAGTACGGACGGCAGGAGTAAGCAATCAGCCCCAGCATTTT.

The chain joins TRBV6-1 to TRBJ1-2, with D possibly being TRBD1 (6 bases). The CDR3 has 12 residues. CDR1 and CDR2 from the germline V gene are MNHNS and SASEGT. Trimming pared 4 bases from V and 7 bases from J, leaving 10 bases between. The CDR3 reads CASSADSFGYTF. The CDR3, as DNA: TGTGCCAGCAGTGCGGACAGTTTTGGCTACACCTTC.

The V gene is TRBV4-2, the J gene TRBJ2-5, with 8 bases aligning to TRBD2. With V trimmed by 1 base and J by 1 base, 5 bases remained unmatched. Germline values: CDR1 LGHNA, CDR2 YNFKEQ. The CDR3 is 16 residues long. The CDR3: CASSQASSGGQETQYF. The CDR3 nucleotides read TGTGCCAGCAGCCAAGCGTCGAGCGGGGGCCAAGAGACCCAGTACTTC.

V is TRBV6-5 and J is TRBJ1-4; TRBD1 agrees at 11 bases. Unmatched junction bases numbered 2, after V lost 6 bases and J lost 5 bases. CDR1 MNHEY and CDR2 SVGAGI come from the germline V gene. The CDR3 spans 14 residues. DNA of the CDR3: TGTGCCAGCAGAGGGACAGGGGGGAATGAAAAACTGTTTTTT. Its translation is CASRGTGGNEKLFF.

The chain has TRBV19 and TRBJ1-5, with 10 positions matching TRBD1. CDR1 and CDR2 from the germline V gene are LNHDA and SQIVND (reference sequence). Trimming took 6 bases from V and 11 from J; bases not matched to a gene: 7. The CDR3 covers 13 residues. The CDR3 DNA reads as TGTGCCAGTAGCCCGGACAGGGGGGAGGCCCAGCATTTT. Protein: CASSPDRGEAQHF.

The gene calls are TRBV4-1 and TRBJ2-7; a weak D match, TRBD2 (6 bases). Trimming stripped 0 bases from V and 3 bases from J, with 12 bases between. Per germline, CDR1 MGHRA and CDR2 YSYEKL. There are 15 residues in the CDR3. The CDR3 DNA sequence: TGCGCCAGCAGCCAAGATAGTAGCGGATACTACGAGCAGTACTTC. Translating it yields CASSQDSSGYYEQYF.

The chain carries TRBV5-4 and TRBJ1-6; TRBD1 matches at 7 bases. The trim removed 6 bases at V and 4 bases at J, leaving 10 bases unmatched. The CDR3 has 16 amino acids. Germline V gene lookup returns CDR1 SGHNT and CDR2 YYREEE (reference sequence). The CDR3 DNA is TGTGCCAGCATGCTGGGAGGGGGCCAGTATAATTCACCCCTCCACTTT. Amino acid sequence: CASMLGGGQYNSPLHF.

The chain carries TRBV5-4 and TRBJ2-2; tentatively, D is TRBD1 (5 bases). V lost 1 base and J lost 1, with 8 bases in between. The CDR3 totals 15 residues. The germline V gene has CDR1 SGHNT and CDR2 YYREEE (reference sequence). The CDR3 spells CASSLSRVNTGELFF. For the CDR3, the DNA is TGTGCCAGCAGCTTGAGCAGGGTGAACACCGGGGAGCTGTTTTTT. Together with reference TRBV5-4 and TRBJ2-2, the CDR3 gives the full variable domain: ETGVTQSPTHLIKTRGQQVTLRCSSQSGHNTVSWYQQALGQGPQFIFQYYREEENGRGNFPPRFSGLQFPNYSSELNVNALELDDSALYLCASSLSRVNTGELFFGEGSRLTVL.

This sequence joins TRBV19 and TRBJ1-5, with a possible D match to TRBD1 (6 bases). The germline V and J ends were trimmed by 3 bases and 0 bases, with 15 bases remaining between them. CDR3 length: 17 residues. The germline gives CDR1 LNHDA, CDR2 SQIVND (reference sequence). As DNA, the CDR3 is TGTGCCAGTAGTATTTCGGACAGCACTTATAGCAATCAGCCCCAGCATTTT. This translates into CASSISDSTYSNQPQHF. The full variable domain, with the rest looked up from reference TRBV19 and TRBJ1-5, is DGGITQSPKYLFRKEGQNVTLSCEQNLNHDAMYWYRQDPGQGLRLIYYSQIVNDFQKGDIAEGYSVSREKKESFPLTVTSAQKNPTAFYLCASSISDSTYSNQPQHFGDGTRLSIL.

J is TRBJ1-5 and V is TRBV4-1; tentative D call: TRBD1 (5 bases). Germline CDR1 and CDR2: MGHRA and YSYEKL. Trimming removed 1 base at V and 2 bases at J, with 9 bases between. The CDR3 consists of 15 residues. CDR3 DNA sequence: TGCGCCAGCAGCCAAGCGTCGGGGGGCAATCAGCCCCAGCATTTT. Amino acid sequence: CASSQASGGNQPQHF.

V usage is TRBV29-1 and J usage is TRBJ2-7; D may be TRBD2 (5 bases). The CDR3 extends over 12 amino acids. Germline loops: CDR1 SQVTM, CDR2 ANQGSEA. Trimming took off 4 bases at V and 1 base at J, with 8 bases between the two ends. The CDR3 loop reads CSVAGESYEQYF. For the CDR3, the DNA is TGCAGCGTTGCCGGGGAATCCTACGAGCAGTACTTC.

The CDR3 DNA reads TGTGCCAGCAGCTTGGGGGACAGCTACAATGAGCAGTTCTTC. Its translation is CASSLGDSYNEQFF. This chain connects TRBV28 to TRBJ2-1; 7 nucleotides agree with TRBD1. With 6 bases clipped from V and 3 bases from J, the junction kept 5 bases outside the gene matches. This CDR3 has 14 amino acids. Germline V gives CDR1 MDHEN, CDR2 SYDVKM.

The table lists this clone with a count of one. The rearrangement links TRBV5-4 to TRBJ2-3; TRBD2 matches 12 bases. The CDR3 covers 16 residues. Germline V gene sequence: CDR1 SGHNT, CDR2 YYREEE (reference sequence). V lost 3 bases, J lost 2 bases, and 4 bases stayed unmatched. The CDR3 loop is CASSSRTSGDTDTQYF. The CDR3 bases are TGTGCCAGCAGCTCTAGGACTAGCGGGGACACAGATACGCAGTATTTT.

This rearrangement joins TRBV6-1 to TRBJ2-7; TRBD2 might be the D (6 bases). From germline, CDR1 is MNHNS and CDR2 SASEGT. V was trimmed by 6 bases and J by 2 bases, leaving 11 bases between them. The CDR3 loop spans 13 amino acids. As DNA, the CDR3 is TGTGCCAGCAGGGGGGGTTTTGCCTACGAGCAGTACTTC. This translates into CASRGGFAYEQYF.